The 21 T cell receptor beta chains in this list originate from one sample, sequenced in a study of T-cell reconstitution after alpha-beta-depleted transplantation in children (dated by TCRdb to the mid-2010s). Library preparation employed PCR. The sequencer was an Illumina HiSeq 2500. Molecular barcoding was employed in the preparation of TCR libraries, with unique molecular identifiers being used to normalize TCRbeta repertoire quantification. TCRdb trimmed public reads at Q25 via fastp, called clones via MiXCR and kept in-frame beta chains. Rows with one shared CDR3 protein collapse into an entry with the most common genes and DNA. For this sample the table gives hundreds of thousands of distinct CDR3 sequences, of which around a sixth were detected only once. The ten top clones hold approximately 40% of the sample. Explained via the paper, the treatment or condition label denotes: allogeneic hematopoietic cell transplantation with graft depleted of TCRalphabeta T cells and CD19 B cells.

Sequencing was performed on PBMCs, mostly from graft donor cells, taken 360 days after TCRalphabeta/CD19-depleted stem cell transplant. The receptors shown here come from a male patient between 2 and 10 years old who had a stem cell transplant for acute lymphoblastic leukemia, so the T cells may come from the graft donor.

V and J are TRBV3-1 and TRBJ2-2; D not certain. The CDR3 runs to 14 residues. Per the germline V gene, CDR1 is LGHDT and CDR2 is YNNKEL (reference sequence). Trimming cost V 4 bases and J 9 bases, with 15 bases left between them. The CDR3 reads CASSPSISPRELFF. DNA for the CDR3: TGTGCCAGCAGCCCTTCTATCAGCCCGAGGGAGCTGTTTTTT. The variable domain in full, completed from reference TRBV3-1 and TRBJ2-2, reads DTAVSQTPKYLVTQMGNDKSIKCEQNLGHDTMYWYKQDSKKFLKIMFSYNNKELIINETVPNRFSPKSPDKAHLNLHINSLELGDSAVYFCASSPSISPRELFFGEGSRLTVL.

V usage is TRBV12-3 or TRBV12-4 and J usage is TRBJ2-1; 9 positions match TRBD2. The CDR3 runs 14 residues. V dropped 7 bases and J dropped 4; count of bases not matched to a gene: 5. CDR3: CASKSGGQYNEQFF. CDR3 coding DNA: TGTGCCAGCAAGAGCGGGGGGCAGTACAATGAGCAGTTCTTC.

This clonotype was seen only a few times. The chain couples TRBV10-3 to TRBJ2-7, with TRBD1 as a possible D gene (6 bases). This CDR3 has 15 residues. Between the trimmed V and J ends, which lost 7 bases and 0 bases, there was a span of 16 bases. Germline V gene lookup returns CDR1 ENHRY and CDR2 SYGVKD. The DNA of the CDR3 is TGTGCCATCAACGAGGACAGTTTAGACTCCTACGAGCAGTACTTC. Amino acids: CAINEDSLDSYEQYF.

This clonotype was counted a few times. The V gene is TRBV4-1, the J gene TRBJ2-1, with D unresolved. The CDR3 contains 13 residues. Germline loops: CDR1 MGHRA, CDR2 YSYEKL. V gave up 1 base and J gave up 8 bases, with 9 bases separating them. CDR3 sequence: CASSQAGGDEQFF. CDR3 bases: TGCGCCAGCAGCCAAGCAGGTGGGGATGAGCAGTTCTTC.

This clonotype has a handful of counts. The chain uses TRBV15 and TRBJ2-7; D is unclear. Trimming removed 0 bases at V and 0 bases at J, with 6 bases between. This CDR3 is built from 14 residues. CDR1 is LNHNV and CDR2 is YYDKDF in the germline V gene (reference sequence). CDR3 in amino acids: CATSRDPSSYEQYF. Written as DNA, the CDR3 is TGTGCCACCAGCAGAGATCCCAGCTCCTACGAGCAGTACTTC.

The J gene is TRBJ1-1, the V gene TRBV15; TRBD1 matches at 7 bases. V shed 4 bases and J 1 base; nucleotides not matched to a gene: 6. CDR1 is LNHNV, CDR2 YYDKDF, per germline (reference sequence). The CDR3 totals 15 residues. In DNA, the CDR3 is TGTGCCACCAGCACGAGGGGACAGTCGAACACTGAAGCTTTCTTT. It specifies CATSTRGQSNTEAFF.

The chain recombines TRBV5-1 with TRBJ1-6; 7 nucleotides agree with TRBD1. The CDR3 spans 16 residues. Per the germline V gene, CDR1 is SGHRS and CDR2 is YFSETQ. The J segment lost 5 bases and the V segment lost 0 bases, leaving 5 bases of the junction unmatched. The CDR3, as DNA: TGCGCCAGCAGCTTGGTCGGGACAGAGAATAATTCACCCCTCCACTTT. Its protein product is CASSLVGTENNSPLHF.

In this sample, this clonotype turned up a few times. V gene TRBV4-2 combines with J gene TRBJ1-2; D unresolved. With 0 bases removed from V and 7 bases from J, the gap between germline ends came to 9 bases. Looked up from germline, CDR1 is LGHNA and CDR2 is YNFKEQ. This CDR3 spans 13 amino acids. Here the CDR3 DNA reads TGTGCCAGCAGCCAAGATCGATCGGGTGGCTACACCTTC. This encodes CASSQDRSGGYTF.

This clonotype came up a few times. The J gene is TRBJ2-1, the V gene TRBV7-9; no reliable D call. The germline V and J ends were trimmed by 7 bases and 0 bases, with 10 bases remaining between them. Germline CDR1 SEHNR, CDR2 FQNEAQ (reference sequence). This CDR3 region has 14 residues. CDR3 loop: CASNGLTSYNEQFF. DNA of the CDR3: TGTGCCAGCAATGGGCTTACCTCCTACAATGAGCAGTTCTTC.

J is TRBJ2-7 and V is TRBV29-1; D is possibly TRBD2 (5 bases). Trimming took 3 bases from V and 2 from J, leaving 8 bases between them. CDR3 length: 12 amino acids. Germline CDR1 reads SQVTM; CDR2 reads ANQGSEA. CDR3 DNA: TGCAGCGTTGATTACGGGGCCTACGAGCAGTACTTC. It codes for CSVDYGAYEQYF.

V usage is TRBV11-2 and J usage is TRBJ2-3; possibly TRBD1 for D (6 bases). The CDR3 loop spans 16 amino acids. CDR1 and CDR2 from the germline V gene are SGHAT and FQNNGV. With 1 base removed from V and 0 bases from J, the gap between germline ends came to 11 bases. CDR3 sequence reads: CASSLGGTTSTDTQYF. Here the CDR3 DNA reads TGTGCCAGCAGCTTAGGGGGGACAACTAGCACAGATACGCAGTATTTT.

The V gene is TRBV20-1, the J gene TRBJ1-2, with a possible D match to TRBD1 (5 bases). The CDR3 runs 14 residues. V was cut by 3 bases and J by 2 bases, with 13 bases left in between. The V gene's germline CDR1 is DFQATT and CDR2 SNEGSKA (reference sequence). Written as DNA, the CDR3 is TGCAGTGCTAGTCTCGGGGGTAGGAACTATGGCTACACCTTC. Protein product: CSASLGGRNYGYTF.

There are many counts of this clonotype. The chain employs TRBV27 and TRBJ2-7; D remains ambiguous. The CDR3 runs 14 residues. V was trimmed by 3 bases and J by 2 bases, leaving 11 bases between them. In germline, CDR1 is MNHEY, CDR2 SMNVEV (reference sequence). DNA for the CDR3: TGTGCCAGCAGTTTTCAGACCAGAGCCTACGAGCAGTACTTC. It yields the protein CASSFQTRAYEQYF.

This clonotype was observed a few times. The J gene is TRBJ2-1, the V gene TRBV20-1; TRBD2 aligns across 12 bases. V dropped 2 bases and J dropped 13; count of bases not matched to a gene: 6. This CDR3 has 13 amino acids. Germline values: CDR1 DFQATT, CDR2 SNEGSKA (reference sequence). The DNA for the CDR3 is TGCAGTGCTAGAACTAGCGGGGGGCCGAGACAGTTCTTC. This translates into CSARTSGGPRQFF.

The CDR3 loop is CSGQGAKTTDTQYF. The CDR3 DNA is TGCAGCGGACAGGGGGCCAAAACCACAGATACGCAGTATTTT. This chain links TRBV29-1 with TRBJ2-3; 10 bases match TRBD1. Germline-derived CDR1 and CDR2 are SQVTM and ANQGSEA. After removal of 7 bases from V and 2 bases from J, the junction contained 6 bases not matched to a gene. The CDR3 is 14 residues long.

This clonotype was counted only a few times. J is TRBJ2-5 and V is TRBV5-6, with D possibly matching TRBD1 (5 bases). The V end lost 3 bases, the J end lost 5 bases, and 14 bases lay between the germline ends. Germline V gives CDR1 SGHDT, CDR2 YYEEEE. The CDR3 is 14 residues long. CDR3 bases: TGTGCCAGCAGCTCTCAGGGAAAATTCGAGACCCAGTACTTC. Translated, it gives CASSSQGKFETQYF.

In this sample, this clonotype turned up a few times. The chain links TRBV20-1 to TRBJ2-7; no firm D call. Trimming cost V 3 bases and J 6 bases, with 9 bases left between them. Germline CDR1 DFQATT, CDR2 SNEGSKA (reference sequence). This CDR3 comprises 11 residues. CDR3 loop: CSASRASEQYF. CDR3 nucleotide sequence: TGCAGTGCTAGTCGAGCGTCCGAGCAGTACTTC.

The genes are TRBV5-1 and TRBJ2-1; possible D gene TRBD1, 6 bases. There are 15 residues in the CDR3. V was pared by 4 bases and J by 8 bases, with 19 bases between. Germline V gene lookup returns CDR1 SGHRS and CDR2 YFSETQ. The CDR3 coding sequence is TGCGCCAGCAGCCCGACCCTTACAGGGATTCATGAGCAGTTCTTC. Translating gives CASSPTLTGIHEQFF.

This clonotype was detected only a few times. V gene TRBV19 combines with J gene TRBJ2-7, with 8 bases identical to TRBD2. Germline CDR1 is LNHDA and CDR2 is SQIVND (reference sequence). J lost 2 bases, V lost 2 bases, and 5 bases had no gene match. The CDR3 has 15 amino acids. CDR3: CASSIRGGRTYEQYF. Written as DNA, the CDR3 is TGTGCCAGTAGTATACGCGGGGGGAGGACCTACGAGCAGTACTTC.

This clonotype was seen a few times. The V and J genes are TRBV20-1 and TRBJ1-2, with D possibly matching TRBD1 (5 bases). Germline CDR1 reads DFQATT; CDR2 reads SNEGSKA (reference sequence). Trimming took off 4 bases at V and 5 bases at J, with 11 bases between the two ends. The CDR3 spans 12 residues. The CDR3 spells CSATGHRYGYTF. DNA for the CDR3: TGCAGTGCTACAGGGCATCGTTATGGCTACACCTTC.

The chain combines TRBV5-1 with TRBJ2-1, with 7 bases lining up with TRBD2. In germline, CDR1 is SGHRS, CDR2 YFSETQ. The CDR3 runs to 15 residues. Germline trimming cut 2 bases from V and 5 bases from J; bases unmatched to any gene: 7. In DNA form, the CDR3 reads TGCGCCAGCAGCTTAGGGATAGCGGGTCACAATGAGCAGTTCTTC. Residues: CASSLGIAGHNEQFF.